A selection of T cell receptor beta chains follows, all from one sample in a study of spatial heterogeneity in lung cancer. Via MiXCR, TCRdb re-called the 5' RACE reads, giving one row per CDR3 protein. Among thousands of distinct CDR3 sequences listed, less than 65% were seen once. Specimen: lung tumor tissue, collected at surgery. The receptor source for this set is a male donor with early-stage non-small cell lung cancer. CDR3s include the opening cysteine and the closing phenylalanine or tryptophan. D genes are given only for firm matches. Not every row has a clone size; where given, it reads once, few, many or a size class.

CDR3nt: TGTGCCGGCTCCCAGGACAGTAATGAAAAACTGTTTTTT; CDR3aa: CAGSQDSNEKLFF; abundance: few; d_gene: .; v_gene: TRBV2; j_gene: TRBJ1-4
CDR3nt: TGCAGTGCTCGCGGGACCCACCACGCAGATACGCAGTATTTT; CDR3aa: CSARGTHHADTQYF; abundance: .; d_gene: .; v_gene: TRBV20-1; j_gene: TRBJ2-3
CDR3nt: TGCAGTGCGGTCTTCGACAGGCAAGAGACCCAGTACTTC; CDR3aa: CSAVFDRQETQYF; abundance: .; d_gene: .; v_gene: TRBV20-1; j_gene: TRBJ2-5
CDR3nt: TGTGCCAGCAGCTTAGGAGGACTGCCCACAGATACGCAGTATTTT; CDR3aa: CASSLGGLPTDTQYF; abundance: .; d_gene: .; v_gene: TRBV7-8; j_gene: TRBJ2-3
CDR3nt: TGTGCCAGCAGTTACGGGCGGGGTCCCCTAAATACGCAGTATTTT; CDR3aa: CASSYGRGPLNTQYF; abundance: medium-sized; d_gene: .; v_gene: TRBV6-2/TRBV6-3; j_gene: TRBJ2-3
CDR3nt: TGTGCCAGCAGCCAAGTACCAGGCCGCGAGCAGTACTTC; CDR3aa: CASSQVPGREQYF; abundance: .; d_gene: .; v_gene: TRBV3-1; j_gene: TRBJ2-7
CDR3nt: TGTGCCAGCAGTAACTACAGGGATCAGCCCCAGCATTTT; CDR3aa: CASSNYRDQPQHF; abundance: .; d_gene: .; v_gene: TRBV6-5; j_gene: TRBJ1-5
CDR3nt: TGTGCCAGCAGTTACTCGAGCTCTGGGGCCAACGTCCTGACTTTC; CDR3aa: CASSYSSSGANVLTF; abundance: once; d_gene: .; v_gene: TRBV6-2/TRBV6-3; j_gene: TRBJ2-6
CDR3nt: TGTGCCAGCAGTCGGAACACTGAAGCTTTCTTT; CDR3aa: CASSRNTEAFF; abundance: few; d_gene: .; v_gene: TRBV27; j_gene: TRBJ1-1
CDR3nt: TGTGCCAGCAGTTACGACGAGGACGTAACCTCTGGAAACACCATATATTTT; CDR3aa: CASSYDEDVTSGNTIYF; abundance: .; d_gene: .; v_gene: TRBV6-6; j_gene: TRBJ1-3
CDR3nt: TGCAGTGCTAGAAGGGACAGCCGGGGACAGCCCCAGCATTTT; CDR3aa: CSARRDSRGQPQHF; abundance: .; d_gene: TRBD1; v_gene: TRBV20-1; j_gene: TRBJ1-5
CDR3nt: TGTGCCAGCAGCTTAGCTGAGGGCCCCAACAATGAGCAGTTCTTC; CDR3aa: CASSLAEGPNNEQFF; abundance: few; d_gene: .; v_gene: TRBV7-9; j_gene: TRBJ2-1
CDR3nt: TGCAGTGCTAGAGACCCAGGACAGGGAGATAATTCACCCCTCCACTTT; CDR3aa: CSARDPGQGDNSPLHF; abundance: .; d_gene: TRBD1; v_gene: TRBV20-1; j_gene: TRBJ1-6
CDR3nt: TGTGCCAGCAATTGTTACGAGCAGTACTTC; CDR3aa: CASNCYEQYF; abundance: .; d_gene: .; v_gene: TRBV27; j_gene: TRBJ2-7
CDR3nt: TGTGCCAGCAGCTCAGGGGGCGCATATGGCTACACCTTC; CDR3aa: CASSSGGAYGYTF; abundance: .; d_gene: TRBD1; v_gene: TRBV7-8; j_gene: TRBJ1-2
CDR3nt: TGTGCCAGCAGCCCTCTTTGGACTAGCGGGTCCCATGAGCAGTTCTTC; CDR3aa: CASSPLWTSGSHEQFF; abundance: .; d_gene: TRBD2; v_gene: TRBV11-2; j_gene: TRBJ2-1